Below are 5 T cell receptor beta chains sequenced from a single sample in a study of blood T cell repertoires in COVID-19. Here immunoSEQ multiplex PCR was the method, and the copy in TCRdb shows in-frame clones only, minus some. The table shows a few hundred thousand clones, with around 91% occurring only once. The source material was peripheral blood. The origin of the receptors is a woman aged 60-75 years with COVID-19, enrolled during active disease.

V and J are TRBV15 and TRBJ2-3; TRBD2 might be the D (7 bases). This CDR3 contains 15 residues. Germline CDR1 reads LNHNV; CDR2 reads YYDKDF (reference sequence). CDR3 bases: TGTGCGGTGGCCGGCGGGGGCGTCACCACAGATACGCAGTATTTT. It is translated as CAVAGGGVTTDTQYF.

This clone was picked up a small number of times. The chain joins TRBV11-3 to TRBJ1-5, with a possible D match to TRBD1 (6 bases). This CDR3 contains 14 residues. CDR1 SGHNT and CDR2 YENEEA come from the germline V gene. This CDR3 reads CAIITGSVGQPQHF. Here the CDR3 DNA reads TGTGCTATTATTACAGGGTCCGTAGGACAGCCCCAGCATTTT.

The chain links TRBV7-2 to TRBJ2-1, with a possible D match to TRBD1 (6 bases). The V end was cut by 0 bases, the J end by 7 bases, with 7 bases between. Germline V gene lookup returns CDR1 SGHTA and CDR2 FQGNSA. The CDR3 has 13 residues. DNA of the CDR3: TGTGCCAGCAGCTTAGCCCAGGGGAATGAGCAGTTCTTC. Translation gives CASSLAQGNEQFF.

V usage is TRBV7-8 and J usage is TRBJ2-6; 10 bases are shared with TRBD1. Per germline, CDR1 SGHVS and CDR2 FQNEAQ. After removal of 5 bases from V and 0 bases from J, the junction contained 16 bases not matched to a gene. The CDR3 is 21 amino acids. CDR3 sequence reads: CASSERQGARPFGSGANVLTF. DNA of the CDR3: TGTGCCAGCAGCGAAAGACAGGGGGCGCGTCCATTCGGCTCTGGGGCCAACGTCCTGACTTTC.

The chain joins TRBV6-5 to TRBJ2-1, with D possibly being TRBD1 (6 bases). V was cut by 6 bases and J by 4 bases, with 16 bases left in between. CDR3 length: 15 residues. Germline V gene lookup returns CDR1 MNHEY and CDR2 SVGAGI. The chain's CDR3 is CASRQDRRPYNEQFF. CDR3 coding DNA: TGTGCCAGCAGGCAAGACAGGAGACCATACAATGAGCAGTTCTTC.